The present T cell receptor beta chain was sequenced within a study of blood T cell repertoires in COVID-19. As processed by the authors: Counts of nucleated cells, estimated from reference gene primer amplification, were obtained. TCRdb keeps only in-frame clones here, not all; method: immunoSEQ multiplex PCR. The DNA was the basis for D and trimming; V, J and clone size are from that table. Of 170,000 or so clones in the sample, roughly 84% were seen once. The CDR3 covers 14 residues. Germline-derived CDR1 and CDR2 are GTSNPN and SVGIG (reference sequence). V was shortened by 5 bases and J by 6 bases, with 19 bases between the two germline ends.

The sequenced sample consisted of PBMCs or T cells enriched from blood (not recorded which). The receptor's source is a woman aged 45-60 years who had recovered from COVID-19. The chain uses TRBV30 and TRBJ2-5; weak D call: TRBD2 (7 bases). The CDR3 is CAWEGTGRGKTQYF. In nucleotides, the CDR3 is TGTGCCTGGGAGGGAACAGGGCGGGGGAAGACCCAGTACTTC.